This TCR beta chain was found in a study of T cells in Graves' hyperthyroidism and ophthalmopathy. This CDR3 spans 13 amino acids. Germline CDR1 reads ENHRY; CDR2 reads SYGVKD. V lost 6 bases to trimming and J lost 3 bases, with 11 bases between them. This clonotype has a handful of counts. Amplification of TCR beta CDR3 regions was performed using RNA transcripts as template. Initially, a first-round RT-PCR of the TCR CDR3 employed the HTBI primer set. TCRdb analysed the multiplex PCR reads with MiXCR anew, one entry per CDR3 protein. The profile shows hundreds of thousands of distinct CDR3 sequences, approximately 19% of them singletons.

What was sequenced was blood. This chain uses TRBV10-3 with TRBJ1-2; no firm D call. The TCR originated in a woman in her forties or fifties with Graves' hyperthyroidism that later progressed to Graves' ophthalmopathy. The CDR3: CAIRGDTYYGYTF. The CDR3 coding sequence is TGTGCCATCAGAGGAGACACCTACTATGGCTACACCTTC.